This paragraph reports one T cell receptor (beta chain). Its antigen is currently unknown. This CDR3 has 14 amino acids. The V gene's germline CDR1 is SGDLS and CDR2 YYNGEE. V gave up 3 bases and J gave up 2 bases, with 11 bases separating them. The data belong to a study of T cell responses to AZD1222 COVID-19 vaccine. Assay used: immunoSEQ multiplex PCR; TCRdb lists only in-frame clones, some missing. The sample records approximately 130,000 clones, 93% being singletons. Points from the study as a whole: Dominant at 160-218 and 743-854, vaccine-associated CD4 TCRs also spanned spike.

This chain uses TRBV9 with TRBJ2-5; tentatively, D is TRBD1 (5 bases). This sequence was found in an adult in good health. The sequences come from peripheral blood, collected on day 0 of AZD1222 vaccination. The CDR3: CASSAQALQETQYF. CDR3 coding DNA: TGTGCCAGCAGCGCACAGGCACTACAAGAGACCCAGTACTTC. Full variable domain (rest looked up from reference TRBV9 and TRBJ2-5): DSGVTQTPKHLITATGQRVTLRCSPRSGDLSVYWYQQSLDQGLQFLIQYYNGEERAKGNILERFSAQQFPDLHSELNLSSLELGDSALYFCASSAQALQETQYFGPGTRLLVL.